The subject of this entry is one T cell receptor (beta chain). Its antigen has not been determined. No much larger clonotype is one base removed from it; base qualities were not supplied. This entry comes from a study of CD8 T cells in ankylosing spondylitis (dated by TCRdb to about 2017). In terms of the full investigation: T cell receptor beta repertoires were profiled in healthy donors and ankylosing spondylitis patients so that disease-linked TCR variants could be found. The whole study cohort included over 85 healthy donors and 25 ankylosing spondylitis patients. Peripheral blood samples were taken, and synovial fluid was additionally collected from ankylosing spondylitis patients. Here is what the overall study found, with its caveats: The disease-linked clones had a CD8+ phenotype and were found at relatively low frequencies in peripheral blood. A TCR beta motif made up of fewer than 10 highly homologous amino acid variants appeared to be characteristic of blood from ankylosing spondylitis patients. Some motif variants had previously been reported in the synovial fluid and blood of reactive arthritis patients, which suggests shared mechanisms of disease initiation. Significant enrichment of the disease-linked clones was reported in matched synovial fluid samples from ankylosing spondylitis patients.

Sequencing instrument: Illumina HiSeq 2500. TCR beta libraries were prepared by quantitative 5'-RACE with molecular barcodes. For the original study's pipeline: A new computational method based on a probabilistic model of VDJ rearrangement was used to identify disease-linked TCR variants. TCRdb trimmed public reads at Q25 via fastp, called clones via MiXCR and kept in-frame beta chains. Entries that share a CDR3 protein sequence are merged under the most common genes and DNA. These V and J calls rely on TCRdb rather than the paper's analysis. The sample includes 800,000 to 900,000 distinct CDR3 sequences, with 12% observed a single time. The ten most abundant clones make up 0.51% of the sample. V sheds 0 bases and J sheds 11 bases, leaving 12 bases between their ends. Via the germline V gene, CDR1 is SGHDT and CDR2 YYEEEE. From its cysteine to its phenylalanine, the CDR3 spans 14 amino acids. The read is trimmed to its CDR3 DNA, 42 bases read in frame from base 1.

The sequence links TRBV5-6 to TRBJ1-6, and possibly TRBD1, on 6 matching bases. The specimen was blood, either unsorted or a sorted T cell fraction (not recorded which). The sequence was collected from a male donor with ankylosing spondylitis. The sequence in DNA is TGTGCCAGCAGCTTGGGCGGGGGCCCAACACCCCTCCACTTT. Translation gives CASSLGGGPTPLHF.